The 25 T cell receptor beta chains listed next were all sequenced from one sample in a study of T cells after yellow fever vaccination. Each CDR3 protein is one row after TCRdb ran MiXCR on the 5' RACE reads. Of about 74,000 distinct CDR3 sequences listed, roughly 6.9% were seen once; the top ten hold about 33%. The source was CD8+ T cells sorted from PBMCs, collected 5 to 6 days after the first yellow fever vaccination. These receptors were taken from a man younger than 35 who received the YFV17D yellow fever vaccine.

The CDR3 region has the DNA TGTGCCTGGATTTATAGCGGGGGGCGGAATGAGCAGTTCTTC. It translates to CAWIYSGGRNEQFF. The chain uses TRBV30 and TRBJ2-1; 10 positions agree with TRBD2. The CDR3 contains 14 residues. Germline trimming cut 4 bases from V and 7 bases from J; bases unmatched to any gene: 7. Germline CDR1 is GTSNPN and CDR2 is SVGIG (reference sequence).

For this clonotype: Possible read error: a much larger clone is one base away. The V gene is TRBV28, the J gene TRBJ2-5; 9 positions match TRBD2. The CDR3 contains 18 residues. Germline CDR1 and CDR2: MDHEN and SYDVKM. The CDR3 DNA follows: TGTGCCAGCAGTCCAGGCACTAGCGGGCGACTAACTCAAGAGACCCGGTACTTC. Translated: CASSPGTSGRLTQETRYF.

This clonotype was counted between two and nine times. The CDR3 here is CASRPPDRSVAEAFF. CDR3 in DNA: TGTGCCAGCAGACCTCCCGACAGGAGCGTGGCTGAAGCTTTCTTT. The J gene is TRBJ1-1, the V gene TRBV25-1; D is perhaps TRBD1 (6 bases). The V gene lost 6 bases and the J gene lost 6 bases, with 20 bases spanning the gap. The CDR3 runs to 15 residues. Germline V gene sequence: CDR1 MGHDK, CDR2 SYGVNS.

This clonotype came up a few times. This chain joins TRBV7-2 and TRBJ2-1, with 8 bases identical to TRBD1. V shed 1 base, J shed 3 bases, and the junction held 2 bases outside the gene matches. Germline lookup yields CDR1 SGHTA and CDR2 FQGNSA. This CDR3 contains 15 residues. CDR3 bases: TGTGCCAGCAGCTTAGGGACAGGGTTCTACAATGAGCAGTTCTTC. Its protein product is CASSLGTGFYNEQFF. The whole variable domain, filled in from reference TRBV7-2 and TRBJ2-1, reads GAGVSQSPSNKVTEKGKDVELRCDPISGHTALYWYRQSLGQGLEFLIYFQGNSAPDKSGLPSDRFSAERTGGSVSTLTIQRTQQEDSAVYLCASSLGTGFYNEQFFGPGTRLTVL.

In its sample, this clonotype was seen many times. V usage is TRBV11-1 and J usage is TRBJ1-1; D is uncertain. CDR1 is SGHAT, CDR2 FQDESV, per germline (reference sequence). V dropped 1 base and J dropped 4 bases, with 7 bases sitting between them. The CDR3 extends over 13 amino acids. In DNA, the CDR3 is TGTGCCAGCAGCTTAGAGGGTAGCACTGAAGCTTTCTTT. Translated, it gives CASSLEGSTEAFF. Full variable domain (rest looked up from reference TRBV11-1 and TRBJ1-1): EAEVAQSPRYKITEKSQAVAFWCDPISGHATLYWYRQILGQGPELLVQFQDESVVDDSQLPKDRFSAERLKGVDSTLKIQPAELGDSAMYLCASSLEGSTEAFFGQGTRLTVV.

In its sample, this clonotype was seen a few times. CDR3 sequence reads: CASSWAALGAHEQYV. The CDR3 coding sequence is TGTGCCAGCAGTTGGGCTGCCCTTGGGGCCCACGAGCAGTACGTC. This chain connects TRBV13 to TRBJ2-7, with D maybe TRBD1 (5 bases). This CDR3 contains 15 residues. The V and J ends lost 6 bases and 5 bases respectively, with 20 bases between them. Germline V gene lookup returns CDR1 PRHDT and CDR2 FYEKMQ (reference sequence).

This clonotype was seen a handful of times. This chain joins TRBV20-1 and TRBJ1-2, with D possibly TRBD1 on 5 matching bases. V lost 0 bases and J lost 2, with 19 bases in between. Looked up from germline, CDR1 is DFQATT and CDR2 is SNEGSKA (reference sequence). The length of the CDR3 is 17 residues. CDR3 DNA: TGCAGTGCTAGAGACTCCTCTCATGACAGTCAAAACTATGGCTACACCTTC. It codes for CSARDSSHDSQNYGYTF.

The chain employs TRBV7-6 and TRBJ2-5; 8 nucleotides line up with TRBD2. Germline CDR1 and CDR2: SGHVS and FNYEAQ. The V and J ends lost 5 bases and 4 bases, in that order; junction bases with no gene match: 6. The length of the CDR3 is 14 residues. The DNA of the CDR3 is TGTGCCAGCAGCGCCCGACTAGCGCCAGAGACCCAGTACTTC. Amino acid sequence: CASSARLAPETQYF.

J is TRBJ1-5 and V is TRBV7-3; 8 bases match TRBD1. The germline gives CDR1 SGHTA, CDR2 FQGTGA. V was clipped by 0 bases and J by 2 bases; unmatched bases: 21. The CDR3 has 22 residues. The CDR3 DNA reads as TGTGCCAGCAGCTTAACGTTACAACCGGGACAGGTTGTGAGAGGCGGCAATCAGCCCCAGCATTTT. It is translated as CASSLTLQPGQVVRGGNQPQHF.

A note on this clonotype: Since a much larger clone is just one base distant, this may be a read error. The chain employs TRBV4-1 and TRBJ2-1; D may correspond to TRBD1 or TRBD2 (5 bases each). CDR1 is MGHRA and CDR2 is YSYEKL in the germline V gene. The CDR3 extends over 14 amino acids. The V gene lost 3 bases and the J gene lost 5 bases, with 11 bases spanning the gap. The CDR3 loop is CASSQGVGNNEQFF. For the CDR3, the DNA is TGCGCCAGCAGCCAGGGGGTAGGGAACAATGAGCAGTTCTTC.

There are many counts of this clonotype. In DNA form, the CDR3 reads TGTGCCAGCAGCTTAGTAAACGAGCAGTACTTC. This translates into CASSLVNEQYF. The V and J genes are TRBV7-2 and TRBJ2-7; D gene ambiguous. With 1 base removed from V and 5 bases from J, the gap between germline ends came to 3 bases. This CDR3 has 11 amino acids. Germline V CDR1 and CDR2: SGHTA, FQGNSA. The complete variable domain, with remaining parts taken from reference TRBV7-2 and TRBJ2-7, reads GAGVSQSPSNKVTEKGKDVELRCDPISGHTALYWYRQSLGQGLEFLIYFQGNSAPDKSGLPSDRFSAERTGGSVSTLTIQRTQQEDSAVYLCASSLVNEQYFGPGTRLTVT.

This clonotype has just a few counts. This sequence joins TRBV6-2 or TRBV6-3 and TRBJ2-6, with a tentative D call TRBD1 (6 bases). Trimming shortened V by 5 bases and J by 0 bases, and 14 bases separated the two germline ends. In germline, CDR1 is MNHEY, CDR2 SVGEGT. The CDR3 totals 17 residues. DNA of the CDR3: TGTGCCAGCAGTGAGAGGGGGATGAGCTCTGGGGCCAACGTCCTGACTTTC. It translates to CASSERGMSSGANVLTF.

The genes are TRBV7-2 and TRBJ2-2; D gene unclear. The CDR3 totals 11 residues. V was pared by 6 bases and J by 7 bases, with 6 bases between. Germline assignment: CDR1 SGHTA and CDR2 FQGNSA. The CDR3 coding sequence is TGTGCCAGCAGAGAAGGCGGGGAGCTGTTTTTT. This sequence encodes CASREGGELFF.

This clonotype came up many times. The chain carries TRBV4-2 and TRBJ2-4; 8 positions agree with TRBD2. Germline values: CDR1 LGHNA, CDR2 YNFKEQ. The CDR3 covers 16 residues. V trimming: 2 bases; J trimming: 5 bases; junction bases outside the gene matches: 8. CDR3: CASSQQPGGAQNIQYF. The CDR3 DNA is TGTGCCAGCAGCCAACAGCCCGGGGGGGCCCAAAACATTCAGTACTTC.

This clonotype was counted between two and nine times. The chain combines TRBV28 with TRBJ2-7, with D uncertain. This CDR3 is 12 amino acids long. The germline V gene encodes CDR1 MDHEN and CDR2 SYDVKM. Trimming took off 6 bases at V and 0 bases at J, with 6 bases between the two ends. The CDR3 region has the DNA TGTGCCAGCAGCACTGTCTCCTACGAGCAGTACGTC. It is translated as CASSTVSYEQYV.

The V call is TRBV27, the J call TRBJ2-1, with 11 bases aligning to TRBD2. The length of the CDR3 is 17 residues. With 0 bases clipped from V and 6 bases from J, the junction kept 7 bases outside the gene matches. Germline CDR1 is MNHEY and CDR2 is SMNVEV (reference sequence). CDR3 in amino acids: CASSLSARGLAVNEQFF. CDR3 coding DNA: TGTGCCAGCAGTTTATCGGCCCGGGGACTAGCGGTCAATGAGCAGTTCTTC.

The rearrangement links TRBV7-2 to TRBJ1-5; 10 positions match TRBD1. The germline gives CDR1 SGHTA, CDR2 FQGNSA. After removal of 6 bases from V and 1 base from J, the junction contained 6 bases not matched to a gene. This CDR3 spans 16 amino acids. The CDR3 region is CASSWTGGQSNQPQHF. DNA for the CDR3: TGTGCCAGCAGTTGGACAGGGGGGCAAAGCAATCAGCCCCAGCATTTT.

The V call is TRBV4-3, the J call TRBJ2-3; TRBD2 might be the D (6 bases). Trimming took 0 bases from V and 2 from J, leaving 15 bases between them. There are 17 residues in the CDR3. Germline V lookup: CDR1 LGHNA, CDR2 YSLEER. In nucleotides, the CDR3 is TGCGCCAGCAGCCAAGACTTCCCGGGGGTAAACACAGATACGCAGTATTTT. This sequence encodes CASSQDFPGVNTDTQYF.

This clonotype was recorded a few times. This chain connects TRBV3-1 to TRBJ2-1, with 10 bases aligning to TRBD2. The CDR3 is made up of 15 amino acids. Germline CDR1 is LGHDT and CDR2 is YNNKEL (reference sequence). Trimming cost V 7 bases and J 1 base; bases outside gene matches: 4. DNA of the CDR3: TGTGCCAGCACCGAGCGGGGGGGGTCCTACAATGAGCAGTTCTTC. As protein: CASTERGGSYNEQFF.

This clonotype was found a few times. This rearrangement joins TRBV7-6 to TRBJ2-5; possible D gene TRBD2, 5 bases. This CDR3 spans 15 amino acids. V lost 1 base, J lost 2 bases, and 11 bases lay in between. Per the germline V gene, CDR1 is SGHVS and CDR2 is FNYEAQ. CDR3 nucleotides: TGTGCCAGCAGCTTAGGGGAGTGGGTGCAAGAGACCCAGTACTTC. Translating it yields CASSLGEWVQETQYF.

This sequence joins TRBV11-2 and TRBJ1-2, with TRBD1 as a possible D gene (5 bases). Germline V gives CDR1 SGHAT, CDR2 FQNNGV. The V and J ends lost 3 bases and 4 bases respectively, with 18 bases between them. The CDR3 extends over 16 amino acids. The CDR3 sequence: CASSLGPNPGPYGYTF. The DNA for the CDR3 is TGTGCCAGCAGCTTGGGTCCGAATCCGGGGCCCTATGGCTACACCTTC.

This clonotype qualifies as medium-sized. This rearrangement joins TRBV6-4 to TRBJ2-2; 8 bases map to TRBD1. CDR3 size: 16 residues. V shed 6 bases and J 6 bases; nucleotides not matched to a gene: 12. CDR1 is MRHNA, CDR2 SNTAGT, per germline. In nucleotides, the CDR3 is TGTGCCAGCAGCGAAACCCCCGGACAGGGATCCGGGGAGCTGTTTTTT. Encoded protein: CASSETPGQGSGELFF.

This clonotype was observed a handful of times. The CDR3 sequence is CASSFNRVSVIDGYTF. DNA for the CDR3: TGTGCCAGCAGTTTTAACAGGGTGTCCGTTATAGATGGCTACACCTTC. The chain carries TRBV28 and TRBJ1-2, with a possible D match to TRBD1 (6 bases). V lost 3 bases to trimming and J lost 6 bases, with 20 bases between them. The CDR3 covers 16 residues. The germline V gene has CDR1 MDHEN and CDR2 SYDVKM.

The CDR3 coding sequence is TGCGCCAGCAGCCGGACATCGAACTACGAGCAGTACTTC. Its protein is CASSRTSNYEQYF. The rearrangement links TRBV4-3 to TRBJ2-7, with D possibly being TRBD1 (5 bases). Deletions cut 4 bases from V and 3 bases from J, with 10 bases between. CDR3 size: 13 residues. The V gene's germline CDR1 is LGHNA and CDR2 YSLEER.

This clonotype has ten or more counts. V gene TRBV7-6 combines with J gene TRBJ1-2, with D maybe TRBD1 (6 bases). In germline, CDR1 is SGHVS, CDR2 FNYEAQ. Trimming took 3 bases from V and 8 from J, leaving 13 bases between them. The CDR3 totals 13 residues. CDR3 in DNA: TGTGCCAGCAGCTTGGACAGATCTACAGGCTACACCTTC. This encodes CASSLDRSTGYTF.